This T cell receptor beta chain was profiled in a study of blood T cell repertoires in COVID-19. For the study at large: Sites across the United States, Italy and Spain contributed samples from acute and convalescent COVID-19. T cells, B-cell-depleted T cells, or PBMCs supplied cDNA or gDNA.

In the original analysis: Reference gene primer amplification gave nucleated cell count estimates. The table came from immunoSEQ multiplex PCR; TCRdb's copy has only in-frame clones and leaves some out. That table gives V, J and clone size, and the DNA gave D and trimming. This table has under 500,000 clones, around 89% appearing once. Sequencing was carried out using peripheral blood. The source of this sequence is a woman in her twenties or thirties with acute or convalescent COVID-19.

CDR3 sequence (DNA): TGTGCCAGCAGTCCGACGGCAGGGGGCACCGGGGCCAACGTCCTGACTTTC. As protein: CASSPTAGGTGANVLTF. J is TRBJ2-6 and V is TRBV27; 8 positions match TRBD1. This CDR3 has 17 amino acids. The ends lost 5 bases at V and 4 bases at J; junction bases unmatched: 10. The germline V gene encodes CDR1 MNHEY and CDR2 SMNVEV (reference sequence).